Below are 27 T cell receptor beta chains sequenced from a single sample in a study of shared clonotypes between healthy human individuals. Naive CD8 cells comprised CD45RO-negative, CCR7-positively selected cells, excluding terminally differentiated effector memory CD45RA+ cells. Produced via immunoSEQ multiplex PCR; TCRdb's table is partial and in-frame only. The sample has approximately 600,000 clones; around 95% are singletons. Sequencing input: naive CD8+ T cells sorted from blood. Every receptor here comes from a woman aged 25 to 39 in good health.

This chain links TRBV5-5 with TRBJ2-7, with D uncertain. Trimming cost V 1 base and J 6 bases, with 20 bases left between them. In germline, CDR1 is SGHKS, CDR2 YYEKEE (reference sequence). There are 16 residues in the CDR3. DNA for the CDR3: TGTGCCAGCAGCTTGAATCCAGGCTCCACGGTCTCCGAGCAGTACTTC. Translated: CASSLNPGSTVSEQYF.

The chain employs TRBV2 and TRBJ1-1; D is unclear. The germline CDR1 and CDR2 sequences are SNHLY and FYNNEI. V was trimmed by 0 bases and J by 1 base, leaving 6 bases between them. This CDR3 is built from 14 residues. CDR3 region: CASSEAITNTEAFF. The CDR3 DNA reads TGTGCCAGCAGTGAAGCGATCACGAACACTGAAGCTTTCTTT.

The count of this clone is one. The rearrangement joins TRBV7-8 to TRBJ2-3, with TRBD1 matching over 8 bases. This CDR3 spans 16 amino acids. The germline V gene encodes CDR1 SGHVS and CDR2 FQNEAQ. With V trimmed by 5 bases and J by 3 bases, 10 bases remained unmatched. The CDR3 nucleotides read TGTGCCAGCAGCCTCAGTTACAGGGGGAGTACAGATACGCAGTATTTT. Its protein is CASSLSYRGSTDTQYF.

V and J are TRBV6-1 and TRBJ2-7, with unresolved D. The V end was cut by 1 base, the J end by 4 bases, with 8 bases between. The CDR3 contains 13 residues. Germline V gene data show CDR1 as MNHNS and CDR2 as SASEGT. CDR3 amino acids: CASSEVTRYEQYF. Written as DNA, the CDR3 is TGTGCCAGCAGTGAAGTCACGAGATACGAGCAGTACTTC.

The genes are TRBV27 and TRBJ1-4; D is ambiguous. The CDR3 spans 15 residues. CDR1 MNHEY and CDR2 SMNVEV come from the germline V gene (reference sequence). Trimming pared 6 bases from V and 0 bases from J, leaving 11 bases between. CDR3 sequence (DNA): TGTGCCAGCAGCCCCCTAACTGCAACTAATGAAAAACTGTTTTTT. This codes for CASSPLTATNEKLFF.

This chain links TRBV2 with TRBJ2-3; D is unclear. V lost 2 bases, J lost 2 bases, and 8 bases lay in between. The CDR3 consists of 14 residues. Per germline, CDR1 SNHLY and CDR2 FYNNEI. The CDR3 loop is CASSERAPTDTQYF. The CDR3, as DNA: TGTGCCAGCAGTGAAAGAGCGCCCACAGATACGCAGTATTTT.

This clone has only one observation. The V call is TRBV4-1, the J call TRBJ1-2, with D possibly being TRBD1 (5 bases). Germline V gene sequence: CDR1 MGHRA, CDR2 YSYEKL. The CDR3 loop spans 16 amino acids. Trimming pared 3 bases from V and 6 bases from J, leaving 20 bases between. CDR3 residues: CASSQGDMGVINGYTF. CDR3 coding DNA: TGCGCCAGCAGCCAGGGAGATATGGGGGTTATCAATGGCTACACCTTC.

This clone has just one count. This CDR3 is also generated by other DNA sequences in the sample. The chain combines TRBV9 with TRBJ2-7; weak D call: TRBD2 (6 bases). This CDR3 comprises 14 residues. Germline CDR1 reads SGDLS; CDR2 reads YYNGEE. V was cut by 0 bases and J by 2 bases, with 9 bases left in between. CDR3 sequence reads: CASSVGDSPYEQYF. CDR3 DNA sequence: TGTGCCAGCAGCGTAGGGGACTCCCCCTACGAGCAGTACTTC.

The chain employs TRBV7-9 and TRBJ2-7; D may be TRBD1 (5 bases). The V and J ends lost 4 bases and 3 bases respectively, with 13 bases between them. Per the germline V gene, CDR1 is SEHNR and CDR2 is FQNEAQ (reference sequence). The CDR3 is 14 amino acids. The CDR3 sequence is CASSSDSLDYEQYF. CDR3 nucleotides: TGTGCCAGCAGCTCCGACAGCCTCGACTACGAGCAGTACTTC.

The chain links TRBV5-1 to TRBJ1-1; D not resolved. Trimming stripped 4 bases from V and 8 bases from J, with 15 bases between. The CDR3 consists of 13 residues. Germline CDR1 reads SGHRS; CDR2 reads YFSETQ. CDR3 region: CASSPVGGREAFF. CDR3 DNA sequence: TGCGCCAGCAGCCCGGTGGGAGGGAGAGAAGCTTTCTTT.

DNA of the CDR3: TGTGCCAGCAGCGTCCGACCCCCGGACTATCTGCCCTACAATGAGCAGTTCTTC. Amino acid sequence: CASSVRPPDYLPYNEQFF. The rearrangement links TRBV7-3 to TRBJ2-1, with D maybe TRBD2 (6 bases). Trimming left V 5 bases short and J 2 bases short, with 22 bases between. The CDR3 contains 18 residues. Germline V gives CDR1 SGHTA, CDR2 FQGTGA.

The gene calls are TRBV11-2 and TRBJ2-4; 10 bases agree with TRBD2. Germline CDR1 is SGHAT and CDR2 is FQNNGV. Trimming cost V 5 bases and J 0 bases; bases outside gene matches: 13. CDR3 length equals 19 residues. The CDR3 DNA reads as TGTGCCAGCAGCCGCTCCGCGACTAGCGGGCTACTAGCCAAAAACATTCAGTACTTC. Translated, it gives CASSRSATSGLLAKNIQYF.

This chain joins TRBV11-3 and TRBJ1-2; no reliable D call. The V end lost 3 bases, the J end lost 2 bases, and 4 bases lay between the germline ends. CDR1 and CDR2 from the germline V gene are SGHNT and YENEEA. This CDR3 has 12 residues. The CDR3 sequence is CASSLGNYGYTF. In DNA, the CDR3 is TGTGCCAGCAGCTTGGGGAACTATGGCTACACCTTC. The full variable domain, in which reference TRBV11-3 and TRBJ1-2 provide the parts outside the CDR3, is EAGVVQSPRYKIIEKKQPVAFWCNPISGHNTLYWYLQNLGQGPELLIRYENEEAVDDSQLPKDRFSAERLKGVDSTLKIQPAELGDSAVYLCASSLGNYGYTFGSGTRLTVV.

The rearrangement uses TRBV6-1 and TRBJ2-2, with TRBD2 identical over 12 bases. CDR1 MNHNS and CDR2 SASEGT come from the germline V gene. The CDR3 loop spans 20 amino acids. Trimming removed 1 base from V and 2 bases from J; junction bases left unmatched: 11. The CDR3 DNA sequence: TGTGCCAGCAGTGAAGAAACGCGGACTAGCGGGGTGGGAAACACCGGGGAGCTGTTTTTT. Translation: CASSEETRTSGVGNTGELFF.

V gene TRBV28 combines with J gene TRBJ2-1, with 10 bases matching TRBD1. Germline CDR1 reads MDHEN; CDR2 reads SYDVKM. This CDR3 has 16 residues. V lost 6 bases to trimming and J lost 4 bases; unmatched junction nucleotides: 9. In nucleotides, the CDR3 is TGTGCCAGCAGCCTCCCCGGACAGGGGGATTACAATGAGCAGTTCTTC. This gives the protein CASSLPGQGDYNEQFF.

The V call is TRBV27, the J call TRBJ2-3; D unclear. Germline-derived CDR1 and CDR2 are MNHEY and SMNVEV (reference sequence). Trimming took 4 bases from V and 5 from J, leaving 7 bases between them. This CDR3 is 12 amino acids long. The CDR3 reads CASSSDGDTQYF. CDR3 coding DNA: TGTGCCAGCAGTTCGGACGGAGATACGCAGTATTTT.

This chain joins TRBV2 and TRBJ2-7; 7 nucleotides align to TRBD2. V shed 5 bases, J shed 12 bases, and the junction held 7 bases outside the gene matches. Germline V gives CDR1 SNHLY, CDR2 FYNNEI. This CDR3 contains 11 residues. CDR3 sequence (DNA): TGTGCCAGCAGTATGGGGGAGGGCTTGTACTTC. Translation: CASSMGEGLYF.

The chain combines TRBV27 with TRBJ2-7; 7 nucleotides match TRBD1. Unmatched junction bases numbered 15, after V lost 7 bases and J lost 6 bases. There are 15 residues in the CDR3. The germline V gene has CDR1 MNHEY and CDR2 SMNVEV (reference sequence). As DNA, the CDR3 is TGTGCCAGCATCCCCCTCTCGGGACAGAGGGTCGAGCAGTACTTC. Translated, it gives CASIPLSGQRVEQYF.

Details on this clone: Other nucleotide sequences in the sample specify the same CDR3. The V gene is TRBV27, the J gene TRBJ2-1; possible D gene TRBD2, 6 bases. Germline values: CDR1 MNHEY, CDR2 SMNVEV (reference sequence). V was pared by 2 bases and J by 0 bases, with 11 bases between. CDR3 length: 16 amino acids. CDR3 sequence reads: CASSLSGGSSYNEQFF. CDR3 coding DNA: TGTGCCAGCAGTTTAAGTGGGGGGAGCTCCTACAATGAGCAGTTCTTC.

The V gene is TRBV21-1, the J gene TRBJ2-7; the listed D gene, TRBD1, was not tested against the DNA. TRBV21-1 is described as a pseudogene. The CDR3 runs to 16 residues. CDR3 protein: CASSKGRATGVGEQYF. The CDR3 region has the DNA TGTGCCAGCAGCAAAGGCCGAGCGACAGGGGTCGGCGAGCAGTACTTC.

This CDR3 is CASSGRVVAGESNEQFF. CDR3 sequence (DNA): TGTGCCAGCAGCGGGCGGGTAGTAGCGGGAGAATCGAATGAGCAGTTCTTC. This rearrangement joins TRBV7-9 to TRBJ2-1; 9 bases line up with TRBD2. The CDR3 is 17 residues long. The germline CDR1 and CDR2 sequences are SEHNR and FQNEAQ (reference sequence). Unmatched junction bases numbered 15, after V lost 5 bases and J lost 7 bases.

The CDR3 is CASSFPPGEPEDTQYF. The CDR3 DNA reads TGTGCCAGCAGCTTCCCCCCCGGGGAGCCCGAAGATACGCAGTATTTT. The chain employs TRBV11-2 and TRBJ2-3; possibly TRBD2 for D (5 bases). The CDR3 contains 16 residues. Germline-derived CDR1 and CDR2 are SGHAT and FQNNGV. Trimming left V 3 bases short and J 5 bases short, with 18 bases between. The complete variable domain, with remaining parts taken from reference TRBV11-2 and TRBJ2-3, reads EAGVAQSPRYKIIEKRQSVAFWCNPISGHATLYWYQQILGQGPKLLIQFQNNGVVDDSQLPKDRFSAERLKGVDSTLKIQPAKLEDSAVYLCASSFPPGEPEDTQYFGPGTRLTVL.

The chain links TRBV29-1 to TRBJ2-3; maybe TRBD2 (6 bases). The CDR3 extends over 16 amino acids. The germline gives CDR1 SQVTM, CDR2 ANQGSEA. Trimming removed 1 base from V and 5 bases from J, with 19 bases in between. The CDR3 DNA reads as TGCAGCGTTGAAGCTTTAGGGTACGGGAGCGGAGATACGCAGTATTTT. Its protein is CSVEALGYGSGDTQYF.

The gene calls are TRBV6-5 and TRBJ1-1; tentative D call: TRBD1 (5 bases). Trimming shortened V by 1 base and J by 1 base, and 10 bases separated the two germline ends. Germline CDR1 and CDR2: MNHEY and SVGAGI. This CDR3 is 15 amino acids long. The DNA of the CDR3 is TGTGCCAGCAGTTACTACCTCGGGGCGAACACTGAAGCTTTCTTT. Protein: CASSYYLGANTEAFF.

This clone was seen more than once but under ten times. The chain joins TRBV15 to TRBJ1-5; D is perhaps TRBD1 (5 bases). The CDR3 is 14 residues long. From germline, CDR1 is LNHNV and CDR2 YYDKDF (reference sequence). The V and J ends lost 4 bases and 2 bases respectively, with 9 bases between them. The CDR3 bases are TGTGCCACCAGCACGAGCAGGGGCAATCAGCCCCAGCATTTT. As protein: CATSTSRGNQPQHF.

The V call is TRBV7-9, the J call TRBJ1-5; possible D gene TRBD1, 5 bases. This CDR3 is 17 amino acids long. The V end lost 1 base, the J end lost 3 bases, and 16 bases lay between the germline ends. CDR1 is SEHNR, CDR2 FQNEAQ, per germline (reference sequence). CDR3 protein: CASSLVLGAAANQPQHF. The DNA for the CDR3 is TGTGCCAGCAGCTTAGTACTCGGGGCGGCCGCCAATCAGCCCCAGCATTTT.

The chain combines TRBV28 with TRBJ2-3; D possibly matches TRBD1 or TRBD2 (6 bases each). The CDR3 runs to 17 residues. CDR1 and CDR2 (germline): MDHEN, SYDVKM. V gave up 2 bases and J gave up 0 bases, with 15 bases separating them. The CDR3 is CASSLRGGTPSTDTQYF. In nucleotides, the CDR3 is TGTGCCAGCAGTTTACGTGGCGGGACACCAAGCACAGATACGCAGTATTTT.